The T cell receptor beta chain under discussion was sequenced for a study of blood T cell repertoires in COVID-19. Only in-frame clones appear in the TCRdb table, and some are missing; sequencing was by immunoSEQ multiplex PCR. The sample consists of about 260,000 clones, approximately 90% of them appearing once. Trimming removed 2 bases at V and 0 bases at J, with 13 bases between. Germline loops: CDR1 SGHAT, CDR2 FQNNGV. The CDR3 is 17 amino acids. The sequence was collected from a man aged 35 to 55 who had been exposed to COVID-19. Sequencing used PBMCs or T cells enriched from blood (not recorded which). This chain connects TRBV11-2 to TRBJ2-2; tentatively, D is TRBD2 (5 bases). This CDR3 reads CASSLRRGLSNTGELFF. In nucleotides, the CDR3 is TGTGCCAGCAGCTTAAGACGAGGACTTTCGAACACCGGGGAGCTGTTTTTT.